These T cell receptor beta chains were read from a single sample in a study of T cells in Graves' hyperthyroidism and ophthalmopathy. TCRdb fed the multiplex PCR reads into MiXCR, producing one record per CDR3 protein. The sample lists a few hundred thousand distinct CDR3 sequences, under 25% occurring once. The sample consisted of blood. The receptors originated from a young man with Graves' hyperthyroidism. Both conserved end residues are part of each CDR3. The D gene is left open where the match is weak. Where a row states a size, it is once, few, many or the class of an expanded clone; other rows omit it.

TGTGCCAGCGTCAGACTAGGCACCGGGGAGCTGTTTTTT CASVRLGTGELFF TRBV2 many 13 . TRBJ2-2
TGTGCCAGCAGACAGGGGTACAGTCGCCAAGAGACCCAGTACTTC CASRQGYSRQETQYF TRBV6-2/TRBV6-3 many 15 TRBD1 TRBJ2-5
TGTGCCAGCAGTTTAAACGGGAACAGCAATCAGCCCCAGCATTTT CASSLNGNSNQPQHF TRBV27 . 15 . TRBJ1-5
TGTGCCAGCAGATGGGACAGCAACTATGGCTACACCTTC CASRWDSNYGYTF TRBV6-1 . 13 TRBD1 TRBJ1-2
TGTGCCAGCAGCAGAGGACAGGCTTACCAAGATACCCAGTACTTC CASSRGQAYQDTQYF TRBV7-9 . 15 TRBD1 TRBJ2-5
TGCAGTGCGACTCCGACAGTTAACACTGAAGCTTTCTTT CSATPTVNTEAFF TRBV20-1 . 13 . TRBJ1-1
TGTGCCAGCAGCTCTAACCGGACACCTCCCACCTTC CASSSNRTPPTF TRBV7-2 many 12 . TRBJ1-2
TGTGCCAGCAGTTGGGGGACAGTTTCGTACACTGAAGCTTTCTTT CASSWGTVSYTEAFF TRBV28 many 15 TRBD1 TRBJ1-1
TGTGCCAGTAGTATGGGGGTATCGATGAACACTGAAGCTTTCTTT CASSMGVSMNTEAFF TRBV19 . 15 . TRBJ1-1
TGTGCCAGCATCACATACAGGTTACGTGGGCCCGAGCAGTACTTC CASITYRLRGPEQYF TRBV28 . 15 . TRBJ2-7
TGTGCCAGTAGTATTTTAGCCTCCGGATATGGCTACACCTTC CASSILASGYGYTF TRBV19 . 14 . TRBJ1-2
TGTGCCAGCAGCTACTACCCCGAGGTAGGGTCCTCCTACGAGCAGTACTTC CASSYYPEVGSSYEQYF TRBV28 many 17 . TRBJ2-7
TGTGCCAGCAGTCCCATAGCGGGTCAGGGCGGGGAGCAGTACTTC CASSPIAGQGGEQYF TRBV28 many 15 TRBD2 TRBJ2-7
TGTGCCAGTAGTGCGGACAGGGAGGAGTACGAGCAGTACTTC CASSADREEYEQYF TRBV19 many 14 TRBD1 TRBJ2-7
TGTGCCAGCAGTGTAAAGGGGGCCCATGGCTACACCTTC CASSVKGAHGYTF TRBV2 many 13 TRBD1 TRBJ1-2
TGTGCCAGTAGTCGAGCCCGGGACAGGGGGCGAGGGGCCAACGTCCCGACTTTC CASSRARDRGRGANVPTF TRBV19 few 18 TRBD1 TRBJ2-6
TGTGCCAGCAGCTTAGGGACCGGGACAGCCACCAGCTATGGCTACACCTTC CASSLGTGTATSYGYTF TRBV11-1 many 17 TRBD1 TRBJ1-2
TGTGCCAGCAGACCTCCGGGACAGGGCCATCAGCCCCAGCATTTT CASRPPGQGHQPQHF TRBV12-3/TRBV12-4 few 15 TRBD1 TRBJ1-5
TGTGCCAGCAGTACTAGCGGGGGGTTAACCTACGAGCAGTACTTC CASSTSGGLTYEQYF TRBV28 many 15 TRBD2 TRBJ2-7
TGTGCCAGCAGTTTTCCGGGGGCGACCGGGGAGCTGTTTTTT CASSFPGATGELFF TRBV27 . 14 . TRBJ2-2
TGTGCCAGCAGCTCGGTCGCAGTATCCTACGAGCAGTACTTC CASSSVAVSYEQYF TRBV5-6 few 14 . TRBJ2-7
TGTGCCAGCAGTCGAGGGACAGGAAGCTACGAGCAGTACTTC CASSRGTGSYEQYF TRBV2 many 14 TRBD1 TRBJ2-7
TGTGCCAGCAGTTACTCGACCCCGGTGAAGAATGGCTACACCTTC CASSYSTPVKNGYTF TRBV6-5 many 15 . TRBJ1-2